The 17 T cell receptor beta chains reported below all come from one sample, sequenced in a study of OX40 agonist ivuxolimab in advanced cancers. Data came from immunoSEQ multiplex PCR; TCRdb stores just in-frame clones and leaves some out. The sample holds approximately 84,000 clones, roughly 94% seen once. The sequencing here drew on CD4+ or CD8+ T cells sorted from blood, taken in a trial of the OX40 agonist ivuxolimab. The receptors here all came from an adult with an advanced solid tumor such as melanoma, head and neck, liver or kidney cancer.

The J gene is TRBJ2-1, the V gene TRBV18; no reliable D call. The ends were cut back, 6 bases at V and 8 bases at J, with 11 bases in the middle. The CDR3 spans 12 residues. CDR1 is KGHSH and CDR2 is LQKENI in the germline V gene. The CDR3 region has the DNA TGTGCCAGCTCCGCCGGTACGCATGAGCAGTTCTTC. Encoded protein: CASSAGTHEQFF. Based on the CDR3 plus reference TRBV18 and TRBJ2-1, the full variable domain is NAGVMQNPRHLVRRRGQEARLRCSPMKGHSHVYWYRQLPEEGLKFMVYLQKENIIDESGMPKERFSAEFPKEGPSILRIQQVVRGDSAAYFCASSAGTHEQFFGPGTRLTVL.

Written as DNA, the CDR3 is TGTGCCAGCAGTTACAAGGGGAGCTATGGCTACACCTTC. Its protein is CASSYKGSYGYTF. The chain combines TRBV27 with TRBJ1-2; tentatively, D is TRBD1 (5 bases). Germline-derived CDR1 and CDR2 are MNHEY and SMNVEV (reference sequence). The CDR3 covers 13 residues. V lost 4 bases, J lost 4 bases, and 10 bases lay in between.

This rearrangement joins TRBV6-6 to TRBJ1-2; D not certain. The V and J ends lost 5 bases and 7 bases respectively, with 20 bases between them. The length of the CDR3 is 15 residues. The germline V gene has CDR1 MNHNY and CDR2 SVGAGI (reference sequence). CDR3 in DNA: TGTGCCAGCAGTGTCCGGGATCCCTTGGAGATTGGCTACACCTTC. Protein sequence: CASSVRDPLEIGYTF.

The chain couples TRBV27 to TRBJ2-7; a possible D gene is TRBD1 (6 bases). V lost 8 bases to trimming and J lost 4 bases, with 15 bases between them. The CDR3 sequence is 13 residues long. Germline-derived CDR1 and CDR2 are MNHEY and SMNVEV (reference sequence). The CDR3 region is CASGGQSFYEQYF. The CDR3, as DNA: TGTGCCAGCGGAGGACAGTCGTTTTACGAGCAGTACTTC.

The chain links TRBV20-1 to TRBJ1-1; no reliable D call. Per the germline V gene, CDR1 is DFQATT and CDR2 is SNEGSKA (reference sequence). The CDR3 runs 11 residues. V was shortened by 5 bases and J by 7 bases, with 11 bases between the two germline ends. The CDR3 sequence is CSAFFGLEAFF. The CDR3 DNA sequence: TGCAGTGCTTTCTTCGGACTTGAAGCTTTCTTT.

This clone has just one count. The J gene is TRBJ2-1, the V gene TRBV13; D is tentatively TRBD1 or TRBD2 (6 bases each). The CDR3 covers 16 residues. V was pared by 5 bases and J by 4 bases, with 18 bases between. CDR1 is PRHDT, CDR2 FYEKMQ, per germline (reference sequence). CDR3 in amino acids: CASSTRDTQKYNEQFF. The CDR3 nucleotides read TGTGCCAGCAGCACGCGGGACACCCAAAAGTACAATGAGCAGTTCTTC.

This sequence joins TRBV11-2 and TRBJ1-5; no definite D call. CDR1 is SGHAT and CDR2 is FQNNGV in the germline V gene. The CDR3 spans 13 residues. V lost 5 bases to trimming and J lost 5 bases, with 10 bases between them. Written as DNA, the CDR3 is TGTGCCAGCAGCAGCTCTGGGGATCAGCCCCAGCATTTT. Protein product: CASSSSGDQPQHF.

The rearrangement uses TRBV5-6 and TRBJ2-3; D perhaps matches TRBD1 (5 bases). Germline V gene sequence: CDR1 SGHDT, CDR2 YYEEEE. Trimming stripped 7 bases from V and 3 bases from J, with 9 bases between. The CDR3 totals 12 residues. The CDR3 sequence: CASSTDTDTQYF. In DNA, the CDR3 is TGTGCCAGCTCGACAGATACAGATACGCAGTATTTT.

V usage is TRBV27 and J usage is TRBJ2-5, with TRBD1 identical over 8 bases. Germline V gene data show CDR1 as MNHEY and CDR2 as SMNVEV (reference sequence). V trimming: 4 bases; J trimming: 1 base; junction bases outside the gene matches: 5. This CDR3 is built from 15 residues. This CDR3 reads CASSSIRGPQETQYF. DNA of the CDR3: TGTGCCAGCAGTTCCATCAGGGGGCCCCAAGAGACCCAGTACTTC.

This clone was seen a single time. This chain joins TRBV6-1 and TRBJ2-1, with 7 bases matching TRBD2. This CDR3 comprises 17 residues. The junction had 9 bases not matched to a gene; V was cut back by 4 bases and J by 0 bases. CDR1 and CDR2 from the germline V gene are MNHNS and SASEGT. CDR3 region: CASSAELAASSYNEQFF. The CDR3 DNA follows: TGTGCCAGCAGTGCGGAGCTAGCGGCTAGCTCCTACAATGAGCAGTTCTTC.

This clone showed up just once. J is TRBJ1-4 and V is TRBV6-1; D unresolved. Germline CDR1 MNHNS, CDR2 SASEGT. The germline V and J ends were trimmed by 11 bases and 7 bases, with 11 bases remaining between them. The CDR3 runs 11 residues. This CDR3 reads CASGGVEKLFF. The CDR3 DNA follows: TGTGCCTCAGGCGGGGTTGAAAAACTGTTTTTT.

The rearrangement joins TRBV5-6 to TRBJ2-7; maybe TRBD1 (5 bases). This CDR3 comprises 12 residues. Germline assignment: CDR1 SGHDT and CDR2 YYEEEE. Trimming pared 5 bases from V and 1 base from J, leaving 7 bases between. The CDR3 DNA is TGTGCCAGCAGGGGGCCTTCCTACGAGCAGTACTTC. It specifies CASRGPSYEQYF.

The chain combines TRBV21-1 with TRBJ2-4; the table's D call, TRBD1, was not checked against the DNA. TRBV21-1 is a listed pseudogene. CDR3 length: 17 amino acids. As DNA, the CDR3 is TGTGCCAGCAGTCTTAGACAGGGCGTCTGGGCCAAAAACATTCAGTACTTC. It codes for CASSLRQGVWAKNIQYF.

The chain couples TRBV4-1 to TRBJ2-5; D may be TRBD1 (6 bases). CDR3 length: 14 amino acids. Trimming took 4 bases from V and 5 from J, leaving 14 bases between them. The germline gives CDR1 MGHRA, CDR2 YSYEKL. The CDR3: CASSPNPRGETQYF. The DNA for the CDR3 is TGCGCCAGCAGCCCAAACCCCAGGGGTGAGACCCAGTACTTC.

The rearrangement uses TRBV27 and TRBJ1-2; D is ambiguous. Looked up from germline, CDR1 is MNHEY and CDR2 is SMNVEV (reference sequence). The germline V and J ends were trimmed by 3 bases and 0 bases, with 8 bases remaining between them. The CDR3 has 14 amino acids. The chain's CDR3 is CASSLYPANYGYTF. The CDR3 nucleotides read TGTGCCAGCAGTTTGTACCCTGCTAACTATGGCTACACCTTC.

The chain links TRBV6-1 to TRBJ2-1; D not certain. V lost 0 bases and J 8 bases, leaving 14 bases between the germline ends. The CDR3 runs 15 residues. The germline V gene has CDR1 MNHNS and CDR2 SASEGT. For the CDR3, the DNA is TGTGCCAGCAGTGAAGCCGACGGGCGCATTTATGAGCAGTTCTTC. Translated: CASSEADGRIYEQFF.

The chain has TRBV6-6 and TRBJ2-7; weak D call: TRBD1 (5 bases). V was trimmed by 7 bases and J by 2 bases, leaving 18 bases between them. The CDR3 is made up of 15 amino acids. Germline CDR1 reads MNHNY; CDR2 reads SVGAGI (reference sequence). The CDR3 protein is CASKPPDSWPYEQYF. CDR3 DNA: TGTGCCAGCAAACCCCCAGACAGTTGGCCCTACGAGCAGTACTTC.